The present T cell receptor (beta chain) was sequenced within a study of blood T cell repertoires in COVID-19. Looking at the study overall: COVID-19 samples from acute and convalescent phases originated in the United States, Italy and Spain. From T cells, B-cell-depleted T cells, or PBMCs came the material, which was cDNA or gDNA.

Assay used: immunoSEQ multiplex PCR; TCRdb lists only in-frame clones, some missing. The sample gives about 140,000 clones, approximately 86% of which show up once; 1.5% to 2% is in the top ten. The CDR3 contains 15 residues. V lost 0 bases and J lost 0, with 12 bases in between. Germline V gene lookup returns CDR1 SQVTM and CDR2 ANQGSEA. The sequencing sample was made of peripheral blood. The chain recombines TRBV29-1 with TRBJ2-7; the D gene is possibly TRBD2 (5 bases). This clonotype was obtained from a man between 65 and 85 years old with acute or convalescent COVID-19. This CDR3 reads CSVEDRTRDSYEQYF. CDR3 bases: TGCAGCGTTGAAGATCGAACACGGGACTCCTACGAGCAGTACTTC.